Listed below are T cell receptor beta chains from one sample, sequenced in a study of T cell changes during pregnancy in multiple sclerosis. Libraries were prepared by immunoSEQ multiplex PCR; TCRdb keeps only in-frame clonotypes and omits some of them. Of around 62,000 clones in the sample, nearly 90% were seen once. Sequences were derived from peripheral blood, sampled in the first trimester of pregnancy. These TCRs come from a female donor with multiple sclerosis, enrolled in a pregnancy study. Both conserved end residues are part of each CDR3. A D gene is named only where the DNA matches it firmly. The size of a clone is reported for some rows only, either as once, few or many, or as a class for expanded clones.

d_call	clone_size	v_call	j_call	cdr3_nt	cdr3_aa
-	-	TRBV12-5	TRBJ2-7	TGTGCTAGTGGTTCGATCGTTGGGGCAGGGACCTACGAGCAGTACTTC	CASGSIVGAGTYEQYF
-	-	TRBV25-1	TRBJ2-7	TGTGCCAGCAGTGACCCCGGGCAGGGGAACGAGCAGTACTTC	CASSDPGQGNEQYF
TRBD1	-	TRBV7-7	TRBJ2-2	TGTGCCAGCAGTCAAGGGACAGGGGGCACCGGGGAGCTGTTTTTT	CASSQGTGGTGELFF
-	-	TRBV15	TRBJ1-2	TGTGCCACCAGCAGCTCCAGGGGCCAATCCTTGTATGGCTACACCTTC	CATSSSRGQSLYGYTF
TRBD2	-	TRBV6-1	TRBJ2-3	TGTGCCAGCAGAGGACTAGCGGCTAGCACAGATACGCAGTATTTT	CASRGLAASTDTQYF
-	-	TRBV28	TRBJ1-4	TGTGCCAGCAGTCCAACCCGGCTCAGGGGCAGAGCAACTAATGAAAAACTGTTTTTT	CASSPTRLRGRATNEKLFF
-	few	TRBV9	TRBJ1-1	TGTGCCAGCAGCCCAGGACACCATGAAGCTTTCTTT	CASSPGHHEAFF
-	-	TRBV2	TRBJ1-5	TGTGCCAGCTCGGGGAAGTTCTATAGCAATCAGCCCCAGCATTTT	CASSGKFYSNQPQHF
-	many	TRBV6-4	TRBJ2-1	TGTGCCAGCAGTGACGTGCGGGAACCGAATGAGCAGTTCTTC	CASSDVREPNEQFF
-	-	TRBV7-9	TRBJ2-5	TGTGCCAGCAGCTTAGTGAGCCTCTCCCAAGAGACCCAGTACTTC	CASSLVSLSQETQYF
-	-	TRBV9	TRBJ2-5	TGTGCCAGCAGCGTATCCGAGGAGACCCAGTACTTC	CASSVSEETQYF
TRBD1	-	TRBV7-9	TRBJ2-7	TGTGCCAGCAGCTTGACAGGGCTTGGATACGAGCAGTACTTC	CASSLTGLGYEQYF
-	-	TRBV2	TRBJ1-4	TGTGCCAGCAGTGAGGGCGTTATTGTGTTTTTT	CASSEGVIVFF
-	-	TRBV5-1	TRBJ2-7	TGCGCCAGCAGCTTGCCAGGGGGACTCGAGCAGTACTTC	CASSLPGGLEQYF
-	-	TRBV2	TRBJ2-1	TGTGCCAGCACCGGCCGGCGGGACTCCAGGATCTTC	CASTGRRDSRIF
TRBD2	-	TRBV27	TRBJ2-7	TGTGCCAGCAGTGACGGTACTAGCGGGTACGAGCAGTACTTC	CASSDGTSGYEQYF
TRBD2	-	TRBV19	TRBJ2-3	TGTGCCAGTAGTTACGGGGGGGCAGATACGCAGTATTTT	CASSYGGADTQYF
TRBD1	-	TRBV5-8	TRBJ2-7	TGTGCCAGCAGCTTCGGACAGGGGACCTGGGAGCAGTACTTC	CASSFGQGTWEQYF
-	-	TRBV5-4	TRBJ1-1	TGTGCCAGCAGTTCCGACAGTATCCCTGAAGCTTTCTTT	CASSSDSIPEAFF
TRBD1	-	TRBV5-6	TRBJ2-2	TGTGCCAGCAGCTTACAGGACAGGCGACGAACCGGGGAGCTGTTTTTT	CASSLQDRRRTGELFF
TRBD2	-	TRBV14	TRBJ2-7	TGTGCCAGCAGCCGCTATTCCGGGACTAGCGGGAGAAGGGGAGAGTCCTACGAGCAGTACTTC	CASSRYSGTSGRRGESYEQYF
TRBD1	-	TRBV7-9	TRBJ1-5	TGTGCCAGCACCGGAGACAGGGTCAATCAGCCCCAGCATTTT	CASTGDRVNQPQHF
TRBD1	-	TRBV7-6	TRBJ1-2	TGTGCCAGCAGCACAGGACAGGGCATCTATGGCTACACCTTC	CASSTGQGIYGYTF
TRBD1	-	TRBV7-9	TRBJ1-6	TGTGCCAGCAGCCCGGGACAGGGAAGGGGTGTCCTCCACTTT	CASSPGQGRGVLHF
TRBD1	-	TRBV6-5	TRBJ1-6	TGTGCCAGCAACGAGGGACAGGGAGGTTCACCCCTCCACTTT	CASNEGQGGSPLHF
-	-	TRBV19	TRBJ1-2	TGTGCCAGTAGTGGAACCGGGGCCTTGGAGGGTGGCTACACCTTC	CASSGTGALEGGYTF
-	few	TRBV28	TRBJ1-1	TGTGCCAGCAGTCCCCTTCAGGAGGCTGAAGCTTTCTTT	CASSPLQEAEAFF
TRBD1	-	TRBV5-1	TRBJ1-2	TGCGCCAGCAGCTTACAGGGGGCGGAAGGCTACACCTTC	CASSLQGAEGYTF
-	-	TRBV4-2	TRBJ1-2	TGTGCCAGCAGCCAAGATTCAGACGAGGAGGGCTACACCTTC	CASSQDSDEEGYTF
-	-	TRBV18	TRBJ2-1	TGTGCCAGCTCACCTGGACAGTTGAACAATGAGCAGTTCTTC	CASSPGQLNNEQFF
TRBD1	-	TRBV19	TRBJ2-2	TGTGCCAGTAGGATACAGGGGGACACCGGGGAGCTGTTTTTT	CASRIQGDTGELFF
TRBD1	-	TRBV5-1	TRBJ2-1	TGCGCCAGCAGCTTTACCTCCGGGACAGGGGGCCGGAATGAGCAGTTCTTC	CASSFTSGTGGRNEQFF
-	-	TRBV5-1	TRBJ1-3	TGCGCCAGCAGCTTGTCTCCAGGTCGGGGAAACACCATATATTTT	CASSLSPGRGNTIYF
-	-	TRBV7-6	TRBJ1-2	TGTGCCAGCAGCTTAAACCCAGGGGACGATGGCTACACCTTC	CASSLNPGDDGYTF
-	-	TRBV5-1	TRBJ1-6	TGCGCCAGCAGCACCGAACCGACAAGGAATTCACCCCTCCACTTT	CASSTEPTRNSPLHF
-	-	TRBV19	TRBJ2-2	TGTGCCACCTTAGAGGGCCCTGCGAACACCGGGGAGCTGTTTTTT	CATLEGPANTGELFF
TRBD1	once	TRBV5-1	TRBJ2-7	TGCGCCAGCAGCTTCGGGACAGGCTCCTACGAGCAGTACTTC	CASSFGTGSYEQYF
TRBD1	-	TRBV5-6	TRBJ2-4	TGTGCCAGCAGCTTGGCAGGGGGTGGAAACATTCAGTACTTC	CASSLAGGGNIQYF
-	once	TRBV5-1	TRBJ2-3	TGCGCCAGCAGCTTGAGAGGAAACACAGATACGCAGTATTTT	CASSLRGNTDTQYF
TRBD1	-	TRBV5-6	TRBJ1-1	TGTGCCAGCAGCTTACAGGGGTTTGCTGAAGCTTTCTTT	CASSLQGFAEAFF
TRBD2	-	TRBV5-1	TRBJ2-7	TGCGCCAGCAGCGGGACGGGAGGGCCCTACGAGCAGTACTTC	CASSGTGGPYEQYF
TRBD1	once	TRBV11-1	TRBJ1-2	TGTGCCAGCAGGCGAACAGGGGGCCGTGGCTACACCTTC	CASRRTGGRGYTF
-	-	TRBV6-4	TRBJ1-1	TGTGCCAGCAGTACAGCCGTAGACACTGAAGCTTTCTTT	CASSTAVDTEAFF
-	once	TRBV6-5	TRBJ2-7	TGTGCCAGCAGTTACGTACGGTCCAGGGGCGCGTACGAGCAGTACTTC	CASSYVRSRGAYEQYF
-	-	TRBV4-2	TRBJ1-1	TGTGCCAGCCGTCAGGGCGGCACTGAAGCTTTCTTT	CASRQGGTEAFF
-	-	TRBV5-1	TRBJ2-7	TGCGCCAGCAGCTGGGGGGACCCATCGGGGGCCTACGAGCAGTACTTC	CASSWGDPSGAYEQYF
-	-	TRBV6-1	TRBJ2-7	TGTGCCAGCAGTGAGTACAGGAACTACGAGCAGTACTTC	CASSEYRNYEQYF
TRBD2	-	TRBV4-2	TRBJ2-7	TGTGCCAGCAGCCAAGAGGCCCTAGCGGGGGCTTACGACGAGCAGTACTTC	CASSQEALAGAYDEQYF
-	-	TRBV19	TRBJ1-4	TGTGCCAGCAGGGTCGGCGAAAAACTGTTTTTT	CASRVGEKLFF
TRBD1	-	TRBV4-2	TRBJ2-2	TGTGCCAGCAGCCAAGAAGACAGGGCGGACCGGGAGCTGTTTTTT	CASSQEDRADRELFF
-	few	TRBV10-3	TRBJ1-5	TGTGCCATCAGTGAGTCGAGAGGACAAGGTCATCAGCCCCAGCATTTT	CAISESRGQGHQPQHF
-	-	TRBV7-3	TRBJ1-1	TGTGCCAGCAGTCAGGGCCCGAACACTGAAGCTTTCTTT	CASSQGPNTEAFF
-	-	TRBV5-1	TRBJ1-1	TGCGCCAGCAGCTTGCTGCTTGCGTTGAACACTGAAGCTTTCTTT	CASSLLLALNTEAFF
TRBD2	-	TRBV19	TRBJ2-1	TGTGCCAGTAGTTCAACTGGGACTAGCGGGGGCAATGAGCAGTTCTTC	CASSSTGTSGGNEQFF